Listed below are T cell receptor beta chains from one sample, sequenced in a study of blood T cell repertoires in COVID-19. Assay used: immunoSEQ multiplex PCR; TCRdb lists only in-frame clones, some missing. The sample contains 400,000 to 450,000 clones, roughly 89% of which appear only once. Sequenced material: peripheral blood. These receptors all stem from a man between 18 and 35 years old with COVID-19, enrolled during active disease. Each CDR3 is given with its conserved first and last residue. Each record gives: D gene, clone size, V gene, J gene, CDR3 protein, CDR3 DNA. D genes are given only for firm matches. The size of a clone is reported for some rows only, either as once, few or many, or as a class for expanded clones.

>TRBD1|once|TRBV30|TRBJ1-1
CAWSVAPIPGGEAFF
TGTGCCTGGAGTGTAGCGCCTATCCCAGGGGGTGAAGCTTTCTTT
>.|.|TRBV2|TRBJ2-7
CASSSTYEQYF
TGTGCCAGCAGTTCCACCTACGAGCAGTACTTC
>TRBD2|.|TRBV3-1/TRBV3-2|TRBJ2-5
CASSQDPYGLAGIETQYF
TGTGCCAGCAGCCAAGATCCTTATGGTTTAGCGGGGATCGAGACCCAGTACTTC
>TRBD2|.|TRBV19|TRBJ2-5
CASSIGGLARETQYF
TGTGCCAGTAGTATAGGGGGACTAGCTAGGGAGACCCAGTACTTC
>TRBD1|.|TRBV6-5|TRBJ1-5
CASSGGQASTQPQHF
TGTGCCAGCTCGGGGGGACAGGCCTCAACTCAGCCCCAGCATTTT
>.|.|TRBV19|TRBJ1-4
CASRILQGSNEKLFF
TGTGCCAGTAGGATTCTTCAGGGATCTAATGAAAAACTGTTTTTT
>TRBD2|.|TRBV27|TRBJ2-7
CASSLSLAGDYEQYF
TGTGCCAGCAGTTTATCCCTAGCGGGAGACTACGAGCAGTACTTC
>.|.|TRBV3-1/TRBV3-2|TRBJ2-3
CASSPTGTDTQYF
TGTGCCAGCAGCCCGACGGGTACAGATACGCAGTATTTT
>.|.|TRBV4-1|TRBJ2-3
CASSRIGEASGTDTQYF
TGCGCCAGCAGCCGAATAGGCGAAGCTAGCGGCACAGATACGCAGTATTTT
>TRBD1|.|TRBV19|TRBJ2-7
CASSTPGTGFYEQYF
TGTGCCAGTAGTACGCCCGGGACAGGGTTCTACGAGCAGTACTTC
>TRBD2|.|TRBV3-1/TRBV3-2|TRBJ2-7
CASSQDIRGEYEQYF
TGTGCCAGCAGCCAAGATATTCGGGGGGAGTACGAGCAGTACTTC
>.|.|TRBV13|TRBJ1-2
CASSLGAGDYGYTF
TGTGCCAGCAGCTTAGGCGCAGGGGACTATGGCTACACCTTC
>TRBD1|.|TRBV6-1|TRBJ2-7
CASSEGSGTGSHEQYF
TGTGCCAGCAGTGAAGGGAGCGGGACAGGGTCCCACGAGCAGTACTTC
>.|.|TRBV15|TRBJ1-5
CATRVEGNQPQHF
TGTGCCACCAGGGTGGAGGGGAATCAGCCCCAGCATTTT
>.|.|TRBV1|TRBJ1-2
CTNHRNSDPYGYTF
TGCACCAACCACAGAAACTCCGACCCCTATGGCTACACCTTC
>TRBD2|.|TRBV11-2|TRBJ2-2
CASSSHSGMYTGELFF
TGTGCCAGCAGCTCCCATAGCGGGATGTACACCGGGGAGCTGTTTTTT
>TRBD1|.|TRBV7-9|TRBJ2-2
CASSTGTGGAGELFF
TGTGCCAGCAGCACGGGGACAGGGGGCGCCGGGGAGCTGTTTTTT
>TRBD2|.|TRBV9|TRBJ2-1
CASSVGLGYYNEQFF
TGTGCCAGCAGCGTCGGACTAGGATACTACAATGAGCAGTTCTTC
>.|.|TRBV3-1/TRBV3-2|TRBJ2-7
CASSQDHDSFSYEQYF
TGTGCCAGCAGCCAAGACCACGACAGTTTTTCCTACGAGCAGTACTTC
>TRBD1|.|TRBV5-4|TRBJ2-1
CASSSPGQGVNEQFF
TGTGCCAGCAGCTCGCCGGGACAGGGCGTTAATGAGCAGTTCTTC
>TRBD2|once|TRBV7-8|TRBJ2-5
CASSLPGGWETQYF
TGTGCCAGCAGCTTACCGGGGGGATGGGAGACCCAGTACTTC
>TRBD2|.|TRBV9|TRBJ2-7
CASSGPRTSPIGEQYF
TGTGCCAGCAGCGGGCCCCGGACTAGTCCTATTGGCGAGCAGTACTTC
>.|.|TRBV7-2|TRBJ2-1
CASSLAWRAEQFF
TGTGCCAGCAGCTTAGCGTGGAGGGCAGAGCAGTTCTTC
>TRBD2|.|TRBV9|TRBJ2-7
CASSVDSGASYEQYF
TGTGCCAGCAGCGTAGATAGCGGGGCCTCCTACGAGCAGTACTTC
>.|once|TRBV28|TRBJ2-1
CASKHGRAYNEQFF
TGTGCCAGCAAGCACGGGAGAGCCTACAATGAGCAGTTCTTC
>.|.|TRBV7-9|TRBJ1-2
CASSLDYRIAGKNYGYTF
TGTGCCAGCAGCTTAGACTATAGAATCGCCGGGAAAAACTATGGCTACACCTTC
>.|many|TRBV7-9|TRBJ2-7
CASSLVGYEQYF
TGTGCCAGCAGCTTAGTCGGCTACGAGCAGTACTTC
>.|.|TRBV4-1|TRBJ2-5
CASSQVAGQETQYF
TGCGCCAGCAGCCAAGTTGCGGGCCAAGAGACCCAGTACTTC
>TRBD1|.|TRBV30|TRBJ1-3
CAWSVHRGLGNTIYF
TGTGCCTGGAGTGTACACAGGGGGCTCGGAAACACCATATATTTT
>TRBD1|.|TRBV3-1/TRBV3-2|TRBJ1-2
CASSLLSTGSNYGYTF
TGTGCCAGCAGCCTCTTATCGACAGGGAGTAACTATGGCTACACCTTC
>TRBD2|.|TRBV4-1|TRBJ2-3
CASSQGWGGRTTDTQYF
TGCGCCAGCAGCCAAGGTTGGGGCGGGAGGACCACAGATACGCAGTATTTT
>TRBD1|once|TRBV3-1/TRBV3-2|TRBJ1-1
CASTQGGSPEAFF
TGTGCCAGCACCCAGGGGGGGAGCCCTGAAGCTTTCTTT
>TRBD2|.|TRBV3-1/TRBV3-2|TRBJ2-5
CASSGGTSGVQETQYF
TGTGCCAGCAGCGGTGGGACTAGCGGTGTTCAAGAGACCCAGTACTTC
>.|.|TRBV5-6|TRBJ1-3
CASSFTGGGRNTIYF
TGTGCCAGCAGCTTCACGGGGGGTGGCCGGAACACCATATATTTT
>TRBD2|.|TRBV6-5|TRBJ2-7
CASSTGTSIFYEQYF
TGTGCCAGCAGCACCGGGACTAGTATTTTCTACGAGCAGTACTTC
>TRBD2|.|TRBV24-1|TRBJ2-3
CATSVSGATDTQYF
TGTGCCACCAGTGTAAGCGGGGCCACAGATACGCAGTATTTT
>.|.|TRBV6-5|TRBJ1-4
CASHAGTRNEKLFF
TGTGCCAGCCACGCCGGGACACGTAATGAAAAACTGTTTTTT
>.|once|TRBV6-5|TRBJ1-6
CASRAGQSYNSPLHF
TGTGCCAGCAGGGCCGGACAGTCCTATAATTCACCCCTCCACTTT
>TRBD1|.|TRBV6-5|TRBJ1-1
CASSYTGQGAEAFF
TGTGCCAGCAGTTACACCGGACAGGGGGCTGAAGCTTTCTTT
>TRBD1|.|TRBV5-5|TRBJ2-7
CASSFSMGTDYEQYF
TGTGCCAGCAGCTTTTCAATGGGGACAGACTACGAGCAGTACTTC
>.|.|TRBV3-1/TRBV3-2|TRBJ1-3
CASSPGQHSGNTIYF
TGTGCCAGCAGCCCCGGACAGCACTCTGGAAACACCATATATTTT
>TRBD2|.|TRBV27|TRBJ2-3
CASSPRRTSMADTQYF
TGTGCCAGCAGTCCAAGGAGGACTAGCATGGCAGATACGCAGTATTTT
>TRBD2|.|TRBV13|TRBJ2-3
CASSLGSGGGAFTTQYF
TGTGCCAGCAGCTTAGGCTCCGGCGGGGGGGCCTTCACTACGCAGTATTTT
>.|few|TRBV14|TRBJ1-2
CASSPRGNLNYGYTF
TGTGCCAGCAGCCCTCGCGGAAATCTTAACTATGGCTACACCTTC
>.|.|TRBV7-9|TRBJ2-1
CASSLIDKSYNEQFF
TGTGCCAGCAGCTTAATAGACAAGTCCTACAATGAGCAGTTCTTC
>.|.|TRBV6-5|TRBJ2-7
CASSSAPGLDEQYF
TGTGCCAGCAGTTCGGCACCCGGACTCGACGAGCAGTACTTC
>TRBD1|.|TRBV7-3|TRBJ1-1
CASSLAGGMNTEAFF
TGTGCCAGCAGCCTAGCAGGGGGCATGAACACTGAAGCTTTCTTT
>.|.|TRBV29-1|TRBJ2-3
CSVPTSTDTQYF
TGCAGCGTGCCGACTAGCACAGATACGCAGTATTTT
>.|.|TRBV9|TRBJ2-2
CASSGRRRGNTGELFF
TGTGCCAGCAGCGGGCGGCGCAGGGGAAACACCGGGGAGCTGTTTTTT
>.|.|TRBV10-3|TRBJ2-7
CAISEGQNTYEQYF
TGTGCCATCAGTGAGGGCCAGAATACCTACGAGCAGTACTTC
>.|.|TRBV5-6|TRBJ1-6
CASSPRQAVYSPLHF
TGTGCCAGCAGCCCCCGGCAGGCCGTTTATTCACCCCTCCACTTT
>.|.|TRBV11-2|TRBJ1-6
CASSLDGAYTYPVHF
TGTGCCAGCAGCTTAGATGGAGCTTATACCTACCCGGTCCACTTT
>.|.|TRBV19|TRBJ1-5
CASSIGRATNQPQHF
TGTGCCAGTAGTATCGGGCGGGCTACTAATCAGCCCCAGCATTTT
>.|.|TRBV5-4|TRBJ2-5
CASSSLKQEETQYF
TGTGCCAGCAGCTCCCTCAAACAAGAAGAGACCCAGTACTTC
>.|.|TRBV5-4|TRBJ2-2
CASSYRDRELFF
TGTGCCAGCAGCTACAGGGACCGGGAGCTGTTTTTT